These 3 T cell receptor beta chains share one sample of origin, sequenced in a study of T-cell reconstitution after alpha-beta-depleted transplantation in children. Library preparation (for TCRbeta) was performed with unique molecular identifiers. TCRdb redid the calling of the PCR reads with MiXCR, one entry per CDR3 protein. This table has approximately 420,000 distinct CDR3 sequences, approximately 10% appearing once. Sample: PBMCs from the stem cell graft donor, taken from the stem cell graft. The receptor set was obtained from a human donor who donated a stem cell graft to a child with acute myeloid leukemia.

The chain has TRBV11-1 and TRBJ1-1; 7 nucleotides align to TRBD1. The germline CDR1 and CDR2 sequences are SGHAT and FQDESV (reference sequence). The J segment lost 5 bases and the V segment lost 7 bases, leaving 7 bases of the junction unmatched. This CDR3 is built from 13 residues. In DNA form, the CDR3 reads TGTGCCAGCACCCTATCAGGGGGAACTGAAGCTTTCTTT. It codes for CASTLSGGTEAFF.

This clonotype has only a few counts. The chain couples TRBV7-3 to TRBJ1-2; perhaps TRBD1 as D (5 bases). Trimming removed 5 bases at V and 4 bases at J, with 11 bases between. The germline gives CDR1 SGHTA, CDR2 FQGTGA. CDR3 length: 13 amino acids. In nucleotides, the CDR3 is TGTGCCAGCAGCCAAATGGGGGGCTATGGCTACACCTTC. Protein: CASSQMGGYGYTF.

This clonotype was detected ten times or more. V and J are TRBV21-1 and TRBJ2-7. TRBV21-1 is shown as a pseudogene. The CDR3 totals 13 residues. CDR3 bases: TGTGCCAGCAGCGGCGATCGGGCCTACGAGCAGTACGTC. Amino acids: CASSGDRAYEQYV.